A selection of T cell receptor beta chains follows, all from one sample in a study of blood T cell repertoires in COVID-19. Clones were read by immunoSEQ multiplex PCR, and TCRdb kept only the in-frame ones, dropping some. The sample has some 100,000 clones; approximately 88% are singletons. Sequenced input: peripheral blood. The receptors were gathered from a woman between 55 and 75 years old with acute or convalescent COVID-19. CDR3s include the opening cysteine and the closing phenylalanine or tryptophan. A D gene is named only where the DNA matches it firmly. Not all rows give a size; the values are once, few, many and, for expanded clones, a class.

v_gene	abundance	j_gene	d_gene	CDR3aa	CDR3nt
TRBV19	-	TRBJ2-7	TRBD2	CASRPLAGDEQYF	TGTGCCAGTAGACCTCTAGCGGGAGACGAGCAGTACTTC
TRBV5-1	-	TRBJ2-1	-	CASSSTNRGNEQFF	TGCGCCAGCAGCTCGACCAATAGGGGTAATGAGCAGTTCTTC
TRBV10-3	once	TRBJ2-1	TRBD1	CAIRTGTEYNEQFF	TGTGCCATCAGAACCGGGACAGAGTACAATGAGCAGTTCTTC
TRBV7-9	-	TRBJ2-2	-	CASSLDPGIGTGELFF	TGTGCCAGCAGCTTAGATCCGGGGATCGGCACCGGGGAGCTGTTTTTT
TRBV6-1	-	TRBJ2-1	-	CASSGRMDSSSYNEQFF	TGTGCCAGCAGTGGAAGAATGGACAGCAGCTCCTACAATGAGCAGTTCTTC
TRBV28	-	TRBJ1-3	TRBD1	CASSFKKDRGPFYGGNTIYF	TGTGCCAGCAGTTTTAAAAAGGACAGGGGGCCTTTTTATGGCGGAAACACCATATATTTT
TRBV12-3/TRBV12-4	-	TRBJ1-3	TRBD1	CAIHRGYTIYF	TGTGCCATTCACAGGGGGTACACCATATATTTT
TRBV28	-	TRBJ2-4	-	CASSSGGAKNIQYF	TGTGCCAGCAGTTCCGGGGGAGCCAAAAACATTCAGTACTTC
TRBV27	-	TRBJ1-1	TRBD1	CASSTWTGGLDTEAFF	TGTGCCAGCAGTACCTGGACAGGGGGCTTGGACACTGAAGCTTTCTTT
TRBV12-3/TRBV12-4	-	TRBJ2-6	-	CASVTGGANVLTF	TGTGCCAGCGTCACCGGGGGGGCCAACGTCCTGACTTTC
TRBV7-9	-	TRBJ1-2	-	CASPGERYGYTF	TGTGCCAGCCCAGGGGAAAGGTATGGCTACACCTTC
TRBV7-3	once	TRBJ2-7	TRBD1	CASSTTGQGEQYF	TGTGCCAGCAGCACAACCGGACAGGGGGAACAGTACTTC
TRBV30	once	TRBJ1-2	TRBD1	CAWSRDRGSYGYTF	TGTGCCTGGAGTAGGGACAGGGGGTCCTATGGCTACACCTTC
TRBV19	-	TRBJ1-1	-	CASGGGNTEAFF	TGTGCCAGCGGAGGAGGGAACACTGAAGCTTTCTTT
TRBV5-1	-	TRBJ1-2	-	CASSRGTAANYGYTF	TGCGCCAGCAGCCGGGGGACGGCAGCTAACTATGGCTACACCTTC
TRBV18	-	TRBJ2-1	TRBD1	CASSSRQGNNEQFF	TGTGCCAGCTCATCCCGACAGGGGAACAATGAGCAGTTCTTC
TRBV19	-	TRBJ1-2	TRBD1	CASSIGQGALNYGYTF	TGTGCCAGTAGTATCGGACAGGGGGCTCTTAACTATGGCTACACCTTC
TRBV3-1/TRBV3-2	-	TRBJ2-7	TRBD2	CASRNSGSSYEQYF	TGTGCCAGCAGAAACAGCGGGAGCTCCTACGAGCAGTACTTC
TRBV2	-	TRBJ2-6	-	CASSEWSSGANVLTF	TGTGCCAGCAGTGAGTGGAGCTCTGGGGCCAACGTCCTGACTTTC
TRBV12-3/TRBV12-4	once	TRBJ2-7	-	CASRNQGIYEQYF	TGTGCCAGCAGGAACCAGGGGATATACGAGCAGTACTTC
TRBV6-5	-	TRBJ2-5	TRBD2	CASSSGLAGAETQYF	TGTGCCAGCAGCTCGGGACTAGCGGGAGCGGAGACCCAGTACTTC
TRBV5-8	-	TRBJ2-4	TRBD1	CASSGGLGQGAKNIQYF	TGTGCCAGCAGCGGGGGCCTGGGACAGGGCGCCAAAAACATTCAGTACTTC
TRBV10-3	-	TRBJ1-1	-	CAISRSSNTEAFF	TGTGCCATCAGTAGGAGTTCGAACACTGAAGCTTTCTTT
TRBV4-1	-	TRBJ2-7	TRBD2	CASSQPGRGVYEQYF	TGCGCCAGCAGCCAACCTGGGCGGGGGGTCTACGAGCAGTACTTC
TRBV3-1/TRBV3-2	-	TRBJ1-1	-	CASSQAREAFF	TGTGCCAGCAGCCAGGCTAGAGAAGCTTTCTTT
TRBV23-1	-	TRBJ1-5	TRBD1	CASSQCKETGGVNQPQHF	TGCGCCAGCAGTCAATGTAAGGAGACAGGGGGGGTGAATCAGCCCCAGCATTTT
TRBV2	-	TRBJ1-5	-	CASTAGTHSNQPQHF	TGTGCCAGCACCGCGGGAACACATAGCAATCAGCCCCAGCATTTT
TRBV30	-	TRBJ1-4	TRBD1	CAWAGQGNEKLFF	TGTGCCTGGGCGGGACAGGGTAATGAAAAACTGTTTTTT
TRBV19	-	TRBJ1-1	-	CASGQGRDTEAFF	TGTGCCAGTGGCCAGGGGAGAGACACTGAAGCTTTCTTT
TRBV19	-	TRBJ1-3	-	CATSRGVLVSGNTIYF	TGTGCCACATCCCGAGGTGTCCTGGTGTCTGGAAACACCATATATTTT
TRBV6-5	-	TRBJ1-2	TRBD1	CASSRQGDSYGYTF	TGTGCCAGCAGTCGACAGGGGGATAGCTATGGCTACACCTTC